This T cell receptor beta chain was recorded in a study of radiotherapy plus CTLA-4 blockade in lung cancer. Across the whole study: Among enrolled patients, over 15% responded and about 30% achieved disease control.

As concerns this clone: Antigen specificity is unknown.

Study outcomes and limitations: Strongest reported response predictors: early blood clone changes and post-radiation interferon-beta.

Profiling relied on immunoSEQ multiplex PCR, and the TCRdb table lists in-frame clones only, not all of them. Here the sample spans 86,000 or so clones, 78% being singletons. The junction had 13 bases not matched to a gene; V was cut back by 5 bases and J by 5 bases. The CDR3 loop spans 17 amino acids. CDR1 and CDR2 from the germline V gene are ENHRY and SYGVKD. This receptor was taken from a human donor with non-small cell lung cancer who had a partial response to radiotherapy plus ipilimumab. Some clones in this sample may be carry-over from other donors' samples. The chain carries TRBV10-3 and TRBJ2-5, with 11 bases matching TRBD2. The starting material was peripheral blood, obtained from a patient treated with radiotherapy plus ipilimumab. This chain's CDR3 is CAISNDENLAGGETQYF. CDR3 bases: TGTGCCATCAGTAACGACGAAAACCTAGCGGGGGGTGAGACCCAGTACTTC.